This T cell receptor (beta chain) appears in the sequencing data of a study of cytotoxic CD8 clonotypes in ibrutinib-treated CLL. Study overall: The patients comprised 11 relapsed/refractory and around 14 treatment-naive cases, around 17 IGHV unmutated. Among responders, roughly 24 were partial and 2 complete; after median roughly 68 months, around 14 stayed remitted and 12 progressed.

The CDR3 has 14 amino acids. Germline V gives CDR1 SGHDT, CDR2 YYEEEE. V shed 4 bases and J 7 bases; nucleotides not matched to a gene: 7. Study-level results: Clonality was higher at ibrutinib response and returned toward baseline at progression.

Data came from immunoSEQ multiplex PCR; TCRdb stores just in-frame clones and leaves some out. Here the sample spans fewer than 50,000 clones, about half being singletons. This clone was seen once. Its antigen is not known. Sample: PBMCs, taken after 12 months of ibrutinib treatment. The chain couples TRBV5-6 to TRBJ1-4; 7 nucleotides match TRBD1. The sequence came from a human donor with chronic lymphocytic leukemia. Here the CDR3 DNA reads TGTGCCAGCAGCCCGCCAGGGGGTGGTGAAAAACTGTTTTTT. Its protein is CASSPPGGGEKLFF.